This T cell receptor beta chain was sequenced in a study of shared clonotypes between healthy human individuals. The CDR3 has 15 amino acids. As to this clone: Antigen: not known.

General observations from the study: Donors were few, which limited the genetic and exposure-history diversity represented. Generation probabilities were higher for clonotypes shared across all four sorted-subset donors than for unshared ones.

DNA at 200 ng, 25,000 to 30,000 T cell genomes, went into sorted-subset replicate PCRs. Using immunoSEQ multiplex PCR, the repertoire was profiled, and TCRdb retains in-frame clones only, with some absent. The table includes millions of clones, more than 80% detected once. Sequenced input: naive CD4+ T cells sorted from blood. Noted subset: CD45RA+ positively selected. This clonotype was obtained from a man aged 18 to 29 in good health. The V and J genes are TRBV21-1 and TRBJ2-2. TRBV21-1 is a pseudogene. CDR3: CASSKVMVGTGELFF. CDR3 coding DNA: TGTGCCAGCAGCAAAGTAATGGTAGGCACCGGGGAGCTGTTTTTT.